Following are 9 T cell receptor beta chains from one sample sequenced in a study of post-analysis software for immune sequencing data. Study conclusions and caveats: Patients used five TRBV segments, including TRBV5-6, TRBV5-1 and TRBV20-1, more often than controls.

TCR beta cDNA libraries included unique molecular identifiers. TCRdb passed the PCR reads through MiXCR, listing each CDR3 protein once. The sample consists of hundreds of thousands of distinct CDR3 sequences, approximately 60% of them appearing once. These receptors lack a known antigen. Input material: blood. The receptors here all came from a girl aged 2 to 10 with multiple sclerosis.

This chain links TRBV20-1 with TRBJ2-3, with a tentative D call TRBD1 (5 bases). Germline lookup yields CDR1 DFQATT and CDR2 SNEGSKA (reference sequence). The ends were cut back, 1 base at V and 6 bases at J, with 11 bases in the middle. The CDR3 is 13 amino acids. The CDR3 sequence: CSARVTPGDTQYF. CDR3 nucleotide sequence: TGCAGTGCTAGAGTGACCCCAGGGGATACGCAGTATTTT.

This clonotype was counted a few times. The chain recombines TRBV5-1 with TRBJ2-1; 8 nucleotides align to TRBD2. After removal of 1 base from V and 5 bases from J, the junction contained 5 bases not matched to a gene. CDR3 size: 15 residues. CDR1 is SGHRS and CDR2 is YFSETQ in the germline V gene. The CDR3 coding sequence is TGCGCCAGCAGCTTGACGGGGACTAGGGACAATGAGCAGTTCTTC. It encodes CASSLTGTRDNEQFF.

The chain is built from TRBV6-4 and TRBJ2-3, with a possible D match to TRBD1 (8 bases). V lost 2 bases and J 6 bases, leaving 15 bases between the germline ends. CDR3 size: 15 residues. CDR1 and CDR2 (germline): MRHNA, SNTAGT. This chain's CDR3 is CASSDTGGAGDTQYF. The CDR3 DNA reads TGTGCCAGCAGTGACACAGGGGGGGCCGGGGATACGCAGTATTTT.

The rearrangement links TRBV10-3 to TRBJ1-1; TRBD1 aligns across 7 bases. CDR1 and CDR2 from the germline V gene are ENHRY and SYGVKD. The CDR3 extends over 14 amino acids. J gave up 0 bases and V 10 bases, and 8 bases lay outside the gene matches. The CDR3 loop is CATSPQGVNTEAFF. CDR3 sequence (DNA): TGTGCCACCAGCCCGCAGGGGGTGAACACTGAAGCTTTCTTT.

This chain links TRBV6-4 with TRBJ2-1; a weak D match, TRBD2 (6 bases). Trimming removed 0 bases at V and 3 bases at J, with 9 bases between. The CDR3 extends over 15 amino acids. Germline V gives CDR1 MRHNA, CDR2 SNTAGT. CDR3: CASSDSDSGYNEQFF. CDR3 sequence (DNA): TGTGCCAGCAGTGACTCTGATAGCGGCTACAATGAGCAGTTCTTC.

The chain combines TRBV5-1 with TRBJ2-7; TRBD2 is a possible D gene (5 bases). Trimming removed 8 bases from V and 0 bases from J, with 18 bases in between. In germline, CDR1 is SGHRS, CDR2 YFSETQ. The CDR3 is made up of 15 amino acids. For the CDR3, the DNA is TGCGCCAGTAGCGTGTCAACGGGTAACTCCTACGAGCAGTACTTC. As protein: CASSVSTGNSYEQYF.

Only a few counts were recorded for this clonotype. The chain has TRBV28 and TRBJ2-1; no reliable D call. Germline lookup yields CDR1 MDHEN and CDR2 SYDVKM. This CDR3 has 14 amino acids. The V gene lost 8 bases and the J gene lost 4 bases, with 15 bases spanning the gap. This CDR3 reads CASGPTATYNEQFF. The CDR3 DNA follows: TGTGCCAGCGGCCCTACAGCGACGTACAATGAGCAGTTCTTC.

The chain uses TRBV11-2 and TRBJ1-5; 12 bases are shared with TRBD1. With 4 bases clipped from V and 10 bases from J, the junction kept 8 bases outside the gene matches. CDR1 SGHAT and CDR2 FQNNGV come from the germline V gene. The CDR3 contains 15 residues. CDR3 protein: CASSSRMGQGAPQHF. The CDR3 nucleotides are TGTGCCAGCAGCTCGAGAATGGGACAGGGGGCCCCCCAGCATTTT.

The V gene is TRBV20-1, the J gene TRBJ2-6; D is undetermined. This CDR3 is 14 amino acids long. Germline CDR1 DFQATT, CDR2 SNEGSKA (reference sequence). The V and J ends lost 5 bases and 0 bases respectively, with 8 bases between them. The CDR3 sequence is CSAGPISGANVLTF. CDR3 bases: TGCAGTGCTGGACCGATCTCTGGGGCCAACGTCCTGACTTTC.